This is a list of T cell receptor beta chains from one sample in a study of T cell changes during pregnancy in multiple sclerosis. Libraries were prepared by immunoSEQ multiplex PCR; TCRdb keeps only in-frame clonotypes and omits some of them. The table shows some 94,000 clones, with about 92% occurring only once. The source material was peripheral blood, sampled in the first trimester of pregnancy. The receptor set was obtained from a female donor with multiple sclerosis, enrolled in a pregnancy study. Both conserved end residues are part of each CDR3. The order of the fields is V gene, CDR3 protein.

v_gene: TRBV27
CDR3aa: CASSAEGQYYEQYF

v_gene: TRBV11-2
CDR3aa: CASSFGRNTEAFF

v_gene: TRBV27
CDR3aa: CASSLRGNTEAFF

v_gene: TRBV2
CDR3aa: CASRGTTQYNEQFF

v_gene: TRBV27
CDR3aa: CASRQRAGQGNFF

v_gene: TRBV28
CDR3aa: CASSSLTDGDFNEKLFF

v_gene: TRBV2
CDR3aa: CASSEWRASEQYF

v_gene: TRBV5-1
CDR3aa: CASSLPSSHNEQFF

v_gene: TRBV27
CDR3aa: CASREGNSDTQYF

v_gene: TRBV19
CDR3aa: CASSIIQGANTGELFF

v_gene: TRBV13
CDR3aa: CASSRTSGSIIYEQYF

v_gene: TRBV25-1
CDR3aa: CASSGSGTEAFF

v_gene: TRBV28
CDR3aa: CASSRITSGPYNEQFF

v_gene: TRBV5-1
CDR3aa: CASSLLGQGGETQYF

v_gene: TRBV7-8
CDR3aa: CASSLAREEVVAKNIQYF

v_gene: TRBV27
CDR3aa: CASSPTPEVRDGYTF

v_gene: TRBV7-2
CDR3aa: CASSSDSSYEQYF

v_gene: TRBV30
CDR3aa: CAWSRGQGSYEQYF

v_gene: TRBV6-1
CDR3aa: CAVQGTPNLYGYTF

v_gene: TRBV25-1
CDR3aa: CASSEGTGRSYTF

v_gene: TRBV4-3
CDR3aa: CASSQAGSSSYEQYF

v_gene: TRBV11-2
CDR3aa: CASSLIQGAYNEQFF

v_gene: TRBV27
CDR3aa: CASSLWGGGEQPQHF

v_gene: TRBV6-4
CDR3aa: CASSPTPGQGADPPYEQYF

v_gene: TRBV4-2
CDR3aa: CASSRSGGVYNEQFF

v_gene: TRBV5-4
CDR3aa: CASSLRQGRKDEQYF